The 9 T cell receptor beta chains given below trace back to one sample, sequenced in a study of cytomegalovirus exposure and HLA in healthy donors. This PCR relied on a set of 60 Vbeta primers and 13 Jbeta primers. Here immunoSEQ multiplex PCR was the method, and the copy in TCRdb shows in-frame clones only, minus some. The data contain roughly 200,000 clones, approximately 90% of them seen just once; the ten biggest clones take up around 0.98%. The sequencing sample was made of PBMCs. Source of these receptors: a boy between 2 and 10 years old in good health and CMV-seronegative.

The CDR3 DNA reads TGTGCCAGCTCACCTGAGGGCGGGGGAGCCTATGGCTACACCTTC. It codes for CASSPEGGGAYGYTF. The chain joins TRBV18 to TRBJ1-2; D perhaps matches TRBD1 (5 bases). V gave up 3 bases and J gave up 4 bases, with 15 bases separating them. This CDR3 region has 15 residues. Germline CDR1 and CDR2: KGHSH and LQKENI.

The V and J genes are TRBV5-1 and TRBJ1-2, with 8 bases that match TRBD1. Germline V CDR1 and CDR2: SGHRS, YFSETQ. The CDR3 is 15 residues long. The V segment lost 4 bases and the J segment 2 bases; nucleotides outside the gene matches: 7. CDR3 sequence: CASSLRTGTNYGYTF. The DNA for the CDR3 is TGCGCCAGCAGCCTGAGGACAGGGACGAACTATGGCTACACCTTC.

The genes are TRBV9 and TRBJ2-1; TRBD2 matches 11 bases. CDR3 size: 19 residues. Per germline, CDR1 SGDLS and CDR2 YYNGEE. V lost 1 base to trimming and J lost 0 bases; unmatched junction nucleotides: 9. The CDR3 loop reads CASSVRLAGGPGSYNEQFF. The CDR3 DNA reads TGTGCCAGCAGCGTAAGGCTAGCGGGAGGACCGGGCTCCTACAATGAGCAGTTCTTC.

The CDR3 DNA follows: TGCGCCAGCAGCTTGCAGGGGGCGAGTGTGGCTGAAGCTTTCTTT. Protein: CASSLQGASVAEAFF. The chain employs TRBV5-1 and TRBJ1-1, with 8 bases matching TRBD1. CDR1 and CDR2 (germline): SGHRS, YFSETQ. This CDR3 region has 15 residues. V shed 1 base and J 6 bases; nucleotides not matched to a gene: 8.

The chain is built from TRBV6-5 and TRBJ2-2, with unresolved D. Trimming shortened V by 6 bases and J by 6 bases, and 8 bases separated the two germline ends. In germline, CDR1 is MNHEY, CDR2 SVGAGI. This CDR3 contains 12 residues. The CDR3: CASRKPAGELFF. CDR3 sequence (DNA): TGTGCCAGCAGAAAGCCGGCCGGGGAGCTGTTTTTT.

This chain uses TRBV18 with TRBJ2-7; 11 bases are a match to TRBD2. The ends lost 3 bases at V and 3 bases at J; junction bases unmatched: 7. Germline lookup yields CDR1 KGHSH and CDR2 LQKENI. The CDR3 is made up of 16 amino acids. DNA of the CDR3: TGTGCCAGCTCACCGGCCGGGACTAGCGGTCGCTACGAGCAGTACTTC. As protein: CASSPAGTSGRYEQYF.

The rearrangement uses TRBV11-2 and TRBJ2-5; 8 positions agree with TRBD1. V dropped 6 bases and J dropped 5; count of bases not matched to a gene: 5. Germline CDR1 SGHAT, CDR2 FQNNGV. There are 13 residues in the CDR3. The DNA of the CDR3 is TGTGCCAGCAGTCAAGACAGGGGTGAGACCCAGTACTTC. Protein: CASSQDRGETQYF.

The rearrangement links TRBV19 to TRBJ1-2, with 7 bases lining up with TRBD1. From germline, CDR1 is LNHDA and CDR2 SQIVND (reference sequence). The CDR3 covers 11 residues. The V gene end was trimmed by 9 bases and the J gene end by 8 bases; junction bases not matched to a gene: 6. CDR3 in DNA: TGTGCCAGCAGGACAGGCTCCGGCTACACCTTC. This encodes CASRTGSGYTF.

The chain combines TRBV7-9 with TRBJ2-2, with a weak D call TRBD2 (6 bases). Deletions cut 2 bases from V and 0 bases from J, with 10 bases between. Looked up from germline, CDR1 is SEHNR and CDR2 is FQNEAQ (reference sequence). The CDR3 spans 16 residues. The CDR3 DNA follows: TGTGCCAGCAGCTTACCGGGAGATGCGAACACCGGGGAGCTGTTTTTT. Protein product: CASSLPGDANTGELFF.